This T cell receptor (beta chain) stems from a study of CD8 T cells in Susac syndrome. Reverse transcription of 0.5 to 1 ug RNA was performed with random hexamers. Multiplex PCR with immunoSEQ amplified the TCR beta CDR3 across 54 Vbeta and 13 Jbeta. TCRdb itself ran the immunoSEQ multiplex PCR reads through MiXCR, one entry per CDR3 protein. The table lists 150,000 or so distinct CDR3 sequences, roughly 95% of them singletons. V lost 4 bases to trimming and J lost 2 bases, with 4 bases between them. Germline-derived CDR1 and CDR2 are GTSNPN and SVGIG (reference sequence). CDR3 length equals 11 residues.

This TCR was recovered from a human donor in good health. Sequencing was performed on CD4+ T cells from PBMCs. V and J are TRBV30 and TRBJ2-3; D uncertain. This CDR3 is CAWTITDTQYF. The CDR3 bases are TGTGCCTGGACGATCACAGATACGCAGTATTTT. Together with reference TRBV30 and TRBJ2-3, the CDR3 gives the full variable domain: SQTIHQWPATLVQPVGSPLSLECTVEGTSNPNLYWYRQAAGRGLQLLFYSVGIGQISSEVPQNLSASRPQDRQFILSSKKLLLSDSGFYLCAWTITDTQYFGPGTRLTVL.